The 31 T cell receptor beta chains reported below all come from one sample, sequenced in a study of cytomegalovirus exposure and HLA in healthy donors. It was with 60 Vbeta and 13 Jbeta primers that the PCR ran. Clones were read by immunoSEQ multiplex PCR, and TCRdb kept only the in-frame ones, dropping some. This sample lists tens of thousands of clones; its ten largest clones have under 2%. Input material: PBMCs. The receptor set was obtained from a woman under 40 in good health and CMV-seronegative.

The chain joins TRBV6-1 to TRBJ2-7; TRBD1 agrees at 8 bases. The J call may be in error: the DNA end matches TRBJ2-5 better. The CDR3 runs 13 residues. Germline values: CDR1 MNHNS, CDR2 SASEGT. The CDR3 nucleotides read TGTGCCAGCAGAGGGACAGGCCAAGAGACCCAGTACTTC. Encoded protein: CASRGTGQETQYF.

V gene TRBV7-9 combines with J gene TRBJ2-7, with TRBD2 matching over 7 bases. The germline CDR1 and CDR2 sequences are SEHNR and FQNEAQ (reference sequence). The CDR3 is 14 amino acids. V lost 5 bases and J lost 3; bases outside the gene matches: 7. This CDR3 is CASSPSSGLYEQYF. The CDR3 coding sequence is TGTGCCAGCAGCCCCTCTAGCGGCCTCTACGAGCAGTACTTC.

This sequence joins TRBV6-6 and TRBJ2-7; possible D gene TRBD1, 6 bases. CDR3 length: 12 residues. V lost 2 bases, J lost 4 bases, and 6 bases lay in between. Germline-derived CDR1 and CDR2 are MNHNY and SVGAGI (reference sequence). In DNA, the CDR3 is TGTGCCAGCAGTTACCAGGGGTACGAGCAGTACTTC. This encodes CASSYQGYEQYF.

The chain is built from TRBV5-6 and TRBJ2-5, with D uncertain. The ends were cut back, 4 bases at V and 2 bases at J, with 9 bases in the middle. Per the germline V gene, CDR1 is SGHDT and CDR2 is YYEEEE. The CDR3 length is 13 residues. In nucleotides, the CDR3 is TGTGCCAGCAGCCAGGCCCCGCAAGAGACCCAGTACTTC. Translated, it gives CASSQAPQETQYF. Filled out from reference TRBV5-6 and TRBJ2-5, the complete variable domain reads DAGVTQSPTHLIKTRGQQVTLRCSPKSGHDTVSWYQQALGQGPQFIFQYYEEEERQRGNFPDRFSGHQFPNYSSELNVNALLLGDSALYLCASSQAPQETQYFGPGTRLLVL.

J is TRBJ2-1 and V is TRBV12-5; 9 bases are shared with TRBD2. The CDR3 is 15 amino acids. Germline assignment: CDR1 LGHNT and CDR2 FRNRAP. V shed 4 bases, J shed 8 bases, and the junction held 9 bases outside the gene matches. The CDR3 DNA is TGTGCTAGTGGTTCCGGTTTAGCGGGAGCGTATGAGCAGTTCTTC. It specifies CASGSGLAGAYEQFF.

The chain is built from TRBV6-6 and TRBJ2-7; no reliable D call. The CDR3 runs to 12 residues. Germline lookup yields CDR1 MNHNY and CDR2 SVGAGI (reference sequence). Trimming took off 5 bases at V and 0 bases at J, with 5 bases between the two ends. The CDR3 sequence is CASSLSSYEQYF. CDR3 nucleotide sequence: TGTGCCAGCAGTCTCAGCTCCTACGAGCAGTACTTC.

V is TRBV5-1 and J is TRBJ2-7; 7 bases align to TRBD2. With V trimmed by 7 bases and J by 0 bases, 4 bases remained unmatched. CDR1 is SGHRS and CDR2 is YFSETQ in the germline V gene. The CDR3 extends over 13 amino acids. The CDR3 nucleotides are TGCGCCAGCTCAACTAGCGCCTCCTACGAGCAGTACTTC. Translated: CASSTSASYEQYF.

V gene TRBV4-2 combines with J gene TRBJ2-1, with D possibly TRBD2 on 6 matching bases. The V end lost 6 bases, the J end lost 2 bases, and 26 bases lay between the germline ends. The CDR3 totals 19 residues. CDR1 is LGHNA, CDR2 YNFKEQ, per germline. CDR3 sequence reads: CASSRRDWTSKGTYNEQFF. CDR3 coding DNA: TGTGCCAGCAGTCGTAGGGACTGGACGAGTAAGGGGACCTACAATGAGCAGTTCTTC.

This CDR3 is CASSLDGTGSDTQYF. CDR3 sequence (DNA): TGCGCCAGCAGCTTAGACGGGACAGGGTCAGATACGCAGTATTTT. The V call is TRBV5-1, the J call TRBJ2-3, with TRBD1 identical over 9 bases. CDR3 length: 15 residues. Germline V lookup: CDR1 SGHRS, CDR2 YFSETQ. V dropped 2 bases and J dropped 4; count of bases not matched to a gene: 5. Together with reference TRBV5-1 and TRBJ2-3, the CDR3 gives the full variable domain: KAGVTQTPRYLIKTRGQQVTLSCSPISGHRSVSWYQQTPGQGLQFLFEYFSETQRNKGNFPGRFSGRQFSNSRSEMNVSTLELGDSALYLCASSLDGTGSDTQYFGPGTRLTVL.

This chain joins TRBV4-2 and TRBJ2-1; possibly TRBD1 for D (6 bases). The CDR3 is 18 residues long. Germline CDR1 reads LGHNA; CDR2 reads YNFKEQ. Deletions cut 2 bases from V and 0 bases from J, with 17 bases between. The chain's CDR3 is CASSQHDRSLSSYNEQFF. CDR3 coding DNA: TGTGCCAGCAGCCAACACGACAGGAGCCTAAGCTCCTACAATGAGCAGTTCTTC.

The J gene is TRBJ1-1, the V gene TRBV13; D gene uncertain. The length of the CDR3 is 12 residues. V was cut by 1 base and J by 11 bases, with 11 bases left in between. Germline-derived CDR1 and CDR2 are PRHDT and FYEKMQ (reference sequence). The CDR3 spells CASSLVGEMAFF. DNA for the CDR3: TGTGCCAGCAGCTTAGTTGGGGAGATGGCTTTCTTT.

The rearrangement links TRBV19 to TRBJ2-3; 8 bases map to TRBD2. V gave up 5 bases and J gave up 4 bases; unmatched junction bases: 11. Germline V gives CDR1 LNHDA, CDR2 SQIVND (reference sequence). The CDR3 contains 16 residues. Written as DNA, the CDR3 is TGTGCCAGTAGTCGGCGTGGAGCGGGAGTGGCAGATACGCAGTATTTT. Translation gives CASSRRGAGVADTQYF.

V and J are TRBV9 and TRBJ1-5; D unresolved. The CDR3 spans 14 residues. Germline V gene sequence: CDR1 SGDLS, CDR2 YYNGEE. With 0 bases removed from V and 4 bases from J, the gap between germline ends came to 8 bases. CDR3 protein: CASSVETENQPQHF. DNA of the CDR3: TGTGCCAGCAGCGTAGAAACAGAGAATCAGCCCCAGCATTTT.

The chain joins TRBV25-1 to TRBJ1-3; D call uncertain. CDR3 length equals 14 residues. Germline V gene sequence: CDR1 MGHDK, CDR2 SYGVNS. Trimming cost V 4 bases and J 1 base, with 8 bases left between them. CDR3 nucleotides: TGTGCCAGCAGTGCATCGGGTTCTGGAAACACCATATATTTT. Protein product: CASSASGSGNTIYF. Complete variable domain (other parts from reference TRBV25-1 and TRBJ1-3): EADIYQTPRYLVIGTGKKITLECSQTMGHDKMYWYQQDPGMELHLIHYSYGVNSTEKGDLSSESTVSRIRTEHFPLTLESARPSHTSQYLCASSASGSGNTIYFGEGSWLTVV.

Its frequency marks this clone as medium-sized. The rearrangement uses TRBV19 and TRBJ2-1; 9 nucleotides line up with TRBD2. From germline, CDR1 is LNHDA and CDR2 SQIVND (reference sequence). CDR3 length: 15 amino acids. Germline trimming cut 6 bases from V and 0 bases from J; bases unmatched to any gene: 3. The CDR3 region has the DNA TGTGCCAGTAGACTGACTAGCGGCTCCTACAATGAGCAGTTCTTC. Translating it yields CASRLTSGSYNEQFF.

CDR3 loop: CAWSSYRDRTQYF. CDR3 DNA: TGTGCCTGGAGTTCATACCGGGACAGGACGCAGTATTTT. V gene TRBV30 combines with J gene TRBJ2-3, with 8 bases that match TRBD1. V trimming: 2 bases; J trimming: 9 bases; junction bases outside the gene matches: 7. CDR3 length: 13 residues. The germline CDR1 and CDR2 sequences are GTSNPN and SVGIG (reference sequence).

This rearrangement joins TRBV5-1 to TRBJ2-7, with TRBD1 as a possible D gene (5 bases). Trimming took off 6 bases at V and 0 bases at J, with 13 bases between the two ends. From germline, CDR1 is SGHRS and CDR2 YFSETQ. This CDR3 region has 14 residues. CDR3 nucleotides: TGCGCCAGCACCCATGACAGTTCCTCCTACGAGCAGTACTTC. Its translation: CASTHDSSSYEQYF.

This sequence joins TRBV18 and TRBJ2-7; perhaps TRBD1 as D (6 bases). CDR1 and CDR2 from the germline V gene are KGHSH and LQKENI. This CDR3 spans 12 amino acids. V shed 8 bases and J shed 3 bases, with 11 bases lying between them. The DNA for the CDR3 is TGTGCCAGCGCAGGACAGCGCTACGAGCAGTACTTC. Its translation: CASAGQRYEQYF.

The chain has TRBV7-8 and TRBJ2-7; D might be TRBD2 (6 bases). The V gene's germline CDR1 is SGHVS and CDR2 FQNEAQ. The CDR3 length is 14 residues. Between the trimmed V and J ends, which lost 5 bases and 3 bases, there was a span of 14 bases. The CDR3 region is CASSRTGVGYEQYF. The CDR3 nucleotides read TGTGCCAGCAGCCGGACGGGGGTAGGCTACGAGCAGTACTTC.

The chain combines TRBV30 with TRBJ2-7; D possibly corresponds to TRBD1 (5 bases). Per germline, CDR1 GTSNPN and CDR2 SVGIG (reference sequence). Trimming shortened V by 1 base and J by 3 bases, and 10 bases separated the two germline ends. This CDR3 is built from 13 residues. CDR3 nucleotide sequence: TGTGCCTGGAGTGGAGGTGACAGCTACGAGCAGTACTTC. Translation gives CAWSGGDSYEQYF.

The gene calls are TRBV7-9 and TRBJ2-5; 11 bases line up with TRBD1. The J segment lost 4 bases and the V segment lost 3 bases, leaving 4 bases of the junction unmatched. The CDR3 is 15 residues long. Germline V CDR1 and CDR2: SEHNR, FQNEAQ (reference sequence). For the CDR3, the DNA is TGTGCCAGCAGCTTTGGGGACAGGGGGACAGAGACCCAGTACTTC. Its translation: CASSFGDRGTETQYF.

The J gene is TRBJ2-1, the V gene TRBV18; 10 nucleotides align to TRBD1. The CDR3 runs to 19 residues. The trim removed 2 bases at V and 2 bases at J, leaving 12 bases unmatched. Per germline, CDR1 KGHSH and CDR2 LQKENI. The CDR3 spells CASSPYAIRDRGPYNEQFF. CDR3 sequence (DNA): TGTGCCAGCTCACCATACGCCATCCGGGACAGGGGACCCTACAATGAGCAGTTCTTC.

The chain employs TRBV2 and TRBJ2-3; perhaps TRBD2 as D (6 bases). Germline V gene sequence: CDR1 SNHLY, CDR2 FYNNEI. The CDR3 is 16 residues long. V was clipped by 4 bases and J by 6 bases, with 20 bases between them. The CDR3 DNA reads TGTGCCAGCAGTGTCTGGGTAGCGGAGCCTCACGATACGCAGTATTTT. It translates to CASSVWVAEPHDTQYF. The whole variable domain, remainder taken from reference TRBV2 and TRBJ2-3, is EPEVTQTPSHQVTQMGQEVILRCVPISNHLYFYWYRQILGQKVEFLVSFYNNEISEKSEIFDDQFSVERPDGSNFTLKIRSTKLEDSAMYFCASSVWVAEPHDTQYFGPGTRLTVL.

The chain has TRBV2 and TRBJ1-5; the match to TRBD1 covers 7 bases. The CDR3 runs to 13 residues. With 6 bases clipped from V and 5 bases from J, the junction kept 4 bases outside the gene matches. The V gene's germline CDR1 is SNHLY and CDR2 FYNNEI. The CDR3 sequence: CASRGQMYQPQHF. CDR3 nucleotide sequence: TGTGCCAGCAGGGGACAGATGTATCAGCCCCAGCATTTT.

The chain's CDR3 is CASSRTDSSTDTQYF. Written as DNA, the CDR3 is TGTGCCAGCAGCCGAACGGACAGTAGCACAGATACGCAGTATTTT. V is TRBV6-5 and J is TRBJ2-3, with a tentative D call TRBD1 (6 bases). Germline loops: CDR1 MNHEY, CDR2 SVGAGI. The CDR3 loop spans 15 amino acids. V was clipped by 6 bases and J by 0 bases, with 13 bases between them.

The chain couples TRBV29-1 to TRBJ2-3; the D is unclear. The CDR3 has 14 residues. V was pared by 5 bases and J by 0 bases, with 12 bases between. CDR1 is SQVTM, CDR2 ANQGSEA, per germline. The CDR3 region has the DNA TGCAGCGTTTTCCCAGGTACTAGCACAGATACGCAGTATTTT. The encoded protein is CSVFPGTSTDTQYF.

The chain joins TRBV14 to TRBJ2-7; maybe TRBD2 (6 bases). This CDR3 is built from 14 residues. CDR1 is SGHDN and CDR2 is FVKESK in the germline V gene. Trimming took 4 bases from V and 2 from J, leaving 12 bases between them. As DNA, the CDR3 is TGTGCCAGCAGCCGGGACTCTCCAACCTACGAGCAGTACTTC. Translated, it gives CASSRDSPTYEQYF.

V usage is TRBV5-3 and J usage is TRBJ2-1, with D unresolved. TRBV5-3 is filed as an ORF, its function uncertain. The germline V and J ends were trimmed by 6 bases and 9 bases, with 19 bases remaining between them. There are 14 residues in the CDR3. The CDR3, as DNA: TGTGCCAGAACCTACTCGGCGCCTAGTCCTGAGCAGTTCTTC. Protein product: CARTYSAPSPEQFF.

The chain carries TRBV9 and TRBJ1-2; 7 positions match TRBD1. The CDR3 runs to 15 residues. From germline, CDR1 is SGDLS and CDR2 YYNGEE. V was pared by 2 bases and J by 2 bases, with 6 bases of the junction left unmatched. The CDR3 bases are TGTGCCAGCAGCGTCACAGGGGATTTAAACTATGGCTACACCTTC. Its translation is CASSVTGDLNYGYTF.

The chain has TRBV27 and TRBJ2-1, with 7 bases matching TRBD1. After removal of 2 bases from V and 8 bases from J, the junction contained 9 bases not matched to a gene. Germline CDR1 is MNHEY and CDR2 is SMNVEV (reference sequence). This CDR3 is 15 amino acids long. The CDR3 sequence: CASSLAGTAMDEQFF. Written as DNA, the CDR3 is TGTGCCAGCAGTTTAGCCGGGACAGCGATGGATGAGCAGTTCTTC.

J is TRBJ2-7 and V is TRBV18; D unresolved. The CDR3 is 12 residues long. The V gene's germline CDR1 is KGHSH and CDR2 LQKENI. V was shortened by 6 bases and J by 6 bases, with 12 bases between the two germline ends. CDR3 region: CASSPALSEQYF. CDR3 coding DNA: TGTGCCAGCTCTCCCGCCCTTAGCGAGCAGTACTTC.